The source of this T cell receptor beta chain is a study of identical twins. The CDR3 is 17 amino acids. Germline trimming cut 3 bases from V and 4 bases from J; bases unmatched to any gene: 7. CDR1 is LGHDT, CDR2 YNNKEL, per germline (reference sequence). On this clonotype itself: What it binds is not known.

Study-level findings and limits: Invariant populations such as MAIT and iNKT cells could partly muddle zero-insertion analyses. Abundant beta clonotypes from cord blood had fewer insertions, unlike memory repertoires, which showed none. Out-of-frame TCR alpha sharing observed in monozygotic twins exceeded model estimates.

A universal primer site was added by template switching, and unique molecular identifiers were carried by the cDNA. TCRdb independently ran MiXCR on the 5' RACE reads; one entry per CDR3 protein. Of around 530,000 distinct CDR3 sequences listed, over 12% were seen once; the top ten hold about 0.4%. The same data also contributed to another study, on yellow fever vaccine responses in identical twins.

V gene TRBV3-1 combines with J gene TRBJ2-2; 11 nucleotides agree with TRBD2. The sequence derives from a woman aged 18-29 years in good health. What was sequenced was CD4+ T cells sorted from blood. The chain's CDR3 is CASSHPTSGSVTGELFF. The CDR3 DNA is TGTGCCAGCAGCCATCCTACTAGCGGGAGTGTCACCGGGGAGCTGTTTTTT.